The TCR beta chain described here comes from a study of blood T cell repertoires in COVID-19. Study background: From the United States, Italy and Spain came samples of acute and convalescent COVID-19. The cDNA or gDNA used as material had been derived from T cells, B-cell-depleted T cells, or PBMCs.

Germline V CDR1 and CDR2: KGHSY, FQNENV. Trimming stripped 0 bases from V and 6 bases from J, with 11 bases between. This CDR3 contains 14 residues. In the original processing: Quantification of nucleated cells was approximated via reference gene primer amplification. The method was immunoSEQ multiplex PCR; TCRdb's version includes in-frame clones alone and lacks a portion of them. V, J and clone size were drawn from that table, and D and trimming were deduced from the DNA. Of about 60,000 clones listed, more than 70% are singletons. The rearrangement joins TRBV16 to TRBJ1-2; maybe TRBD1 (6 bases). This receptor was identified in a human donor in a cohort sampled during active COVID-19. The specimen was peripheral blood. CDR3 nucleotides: TGTGCCAGCAGCCAATCGCGGGGGGCGGATGGCTACACCTTC. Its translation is CASSQSRGADGYTF.